These 24 T cell receptor beta chains were sequenced from one sample in a study of Graves' ophthalmopathy and Graves' hyperthyroidism. Researchers took RNA transcripts and amplified TCR beta CDR3 regions from them. Second-round multiplex PCR came after a first-round RT-PCR that employed HTBI primers. A single record per CDR3 protein comes from TCRdb applying MiXCR to the multiplex PCR reads. The sample includes a few hundred thousand distinct CDR3 sequences, around 16% seen only once; the top ten take 1.6%. Source material: peripheral blood. Every receptor here comes from a woman in her late teens or twenties with Graves' ophthalmopathy.

The sample holds many counts of this clonotype. The chain employs TRBV20-1 and TRBJ2-3; 7 nucleotides agree with TRBD2. From germline, CDR1 is DFQATT and CDR2 SNEGSKA (reference sequence). This CDR3 contains 13 residues. V shed 0 bases and J 5 bases; nucleotides not matched to a gene: 2. CDR3 in amino acids: CSAREGGGDTQYF. CDR3 bases: TGCAGTGCTAGAGAGGGGGGGGGAGATACGCAGTATTTT.

The genes are TRBV2 and TRBJ1-2; D gene unclear. Germline CDR1 SNHLY, CDR2 FYNNEI. This CDR3 is built from 13 residues. V lost 3 bases, J lost 5 bases, and 10 bases lay in between. This CDR3 is CASSDRAVYGYTF. The DNA of the CDR3 is TGTGCCAGCAGTGATAGGGCAGTTTATGGCTACACCTTC.

Ten or more counts support this clonotype. V usage is TRBV12-3 or TRBV12-4 and J usage is TRBJ2-6; the match to TRBD1 covers 7 bases. The CDR3 consists of 16 residues. J lost 2 bases, V lost 4 bases, and 5 bases had no gene match. CDR3 in DNA: TGTGCCAGCAGTTCCTCCACAGGGGCTGGGGCCAACGTCCTGACTTTC. It is translated as CASSSSTGAGANVLTF.

This clonotype has at least ten counts. The chain is built from TRBV11-2 and TRBJ2-2; no clear D gene. The CDR3 runs 12 residues. CDR1 SGHAT and CDR2 FQNNGV come from the germline V gene. The V end was cut by 6 bases, the J end by 5 bases, with 7 bases between. The CDR3 loop is CASRTRTGELFF. Here the CDR3 DNA reads TGTGCCAGCAGGACAAGGACCGGGGAGCTGTTTTTT. The complete variable domain, with remaining parts taken from reference TRBV11-2 and TRBJ2-2, reads EAGVAQSPRYKIIEKRQSVAFWCNPISGHATLYWYQQILGQGPKLLIQFQNNGVVDDSQLPKDRFSAERLKGVDSTLKIQPAKLEDSAVYLCASRTRTGELFFGEGSRLTVL.

The chain is built from TRBV15 and TRBJ2-7; D could derive from TRBD1 or TRBD2 (5 bases each). Per germline, CDR1 LNHNV and CDR2 YYDKDF (reference sequence). V was shortened by 4 bases and J by 3 bases, with 19 bases between the two germline ends. The CDR3 has 16 amino acids. CDR3 sequence: CATSNKGPKDRYEQYF. DNA for the CDR3: TGTGCCACCAGCAACAAGGGACCGAAGGATCGCTACGAGCAGTACTTC. The variable domain in full, with the rest retrieved from reference TRBV15 and TRBJ2-7, is DAMVIQNPRYQVTQFGKPVTLSCSQTLNHNVMYWYQQKSSQAPKLLFHYYDKDFNNEADTPDNFQSRRPNTSFCFLDIRSPGLGDTAMYLCATSNKGPKDRYEQYFGPGTRLTVT.

In nucleotides, the CDR3 is TGTGCCAGCAGTCTAAGACAGGAAACTATGAATTCACCCCTCCACTTT. Translating it yields CASSLRQETMNSPLHF. The J gene is TRBJ1-6, the V gene TRBV6-1, with D tentatively TRBD1 (6 bases). The V end was cut by 5 bases, the J end by 7 bases, with 18 bases between. Germline CDR1 MNHNS, CDR2 SASEGT. The CDR3 is made up of 16 amino acids.

In its sample, this clonotype was seen many times. A much larger clone is a single base away; this may be a read error. The chain links TRBV13 to TRBJ2-5; D uncertain. Germline V gene data show CDR1 as PRHDT and CDR2 as FYEKMQ (reference sequence). CDR3 length: 14 residues. V lost 5 bases and J 1 base, leaving 11 bases between the germline ends. Written as DNA, the CDR3 is TGTGCCAGCAGCAGGGCTATCTCCCAAGAGACCCAGTACTTC. As protein: CASSRAISQETQYF.

This clonotype was seen ten or more times. The V and J genes are TRBV6-1 and TRBJ2-2; D ambiguous. CDR3 length: 14 amino acids. The germline V and J ends were trimmed by 7 bases and 7 bases, with 16 bases remaining between them. Germline V gene lookup returns CDR1 MNHNS and CDR2 SASEGT. The CDR3 sequence: CASTRWADLGELFF. CDR3 in DNA: TGTGCCAGCACCCGATGGGCGGATCTCGGGGAGCTGTTTTTT.

This clonotype was picked up many times. The chain recombines TRBV12-3 or TRBV12-4 with TRBJ1-5; possible D gene TRBD1, 5 bases. The CDR3 loop spans 16 amino acids. V gave up 6 bases and J gave up 0 bases, with 15 bases separating them. The CDR3 here is CASSTVGGYSNQPQHF. CDR3 sequence (DNA): TGTGCCAGCAGCACGGTGGGGGGTTATAGCAATCAGCCCCAGCATTTT.

This clonotype appeared many times. The gene calls are TRBV7-9 and TRBJ2-5; 7 bases map to TRBD2. CDR3 length equals 15 residues. V lost 4 bases, J lost 3 bases, and 8 bases stayed unmatched. CDR1 and CDR2 (germline): SEHNR, FQNEAQ (reference sequence). The CDR3 protein is CASSSRLGREETQYF. CDR3 DNA sequence: TGTGCCAGCAGCTCCCGTCTTGGGAGGGAAGAGACCCAGTACTTC. The whole variable domain, filled in from reference TRBV7-9 and TRBJ2-5, reads DTGVSQNPRHKITKRGQNVTFRCDPISEHNRLYWYRQTLGQGPEFLTYFQNEAQLEKSRLLSDRFSAERPKGSFSTLEIQRTEQGDSAMYLCASSSRLGREETQYFGPGTRLLVL.

The chain has TRBV6-2 or TRBV6-3 and TRBJ1-2; the D gene is possibly TRBD1 (6 bases). Germline V gene lookup returns CDR1 MNHEY and CDR2 SVGEGT. This CDR3 has 16 amino acids. Trimming removed 2 bases from V and 2 bases from J, with 15 bases in between. CDR3 coding DNA: TGTGCCAGCAGTTACCCCGGGGGCAGGACCAACTATGGCTACACCTTC. This translates into CASSYPGGRTNYGYTF.

This clonotype occurred many times. This chain connects TRBV11-1 to TRBJ2-7; D gene uncertain. V was clipped by 0 bases and J by 5 bases, with 17 bases between them. The germline V gene has CDR1 SGHAT and CDR2 FQDESV (reference sequence). This CDR3 comprises 16 residues. The CDR3 loop is CASSLAGSETFDEQYF. DNA for the CDR3: TGTGCCAGCAGCTTAGCAGGCAGTGAGACATTTGACGAGCAGTACTTC.

As to this clonotype: A read error may produce the germline difference seen at one junction end. The V and J genes are TRBV7-7 and TRBJ2-5, with D uncertain. Germline loops: CDR1 SSHAT, CDR2 FNYEAQ (reference sequence). The CDR3 extends over 15 amino acids. The CDR3 DNA reads as TGTGCTAGCAGCTTAGTGGCGAGGATCGGAGAGACCCAGTACTTC. The encoded protein is CASSLVARIGETQYF.

This clonotype was seen ten or more times. V gene TRBV18 combines with J gene TRBJ1-1; no clear D. The ends were cut back, 2 bases at V and 3 bases at J, with 7 bases in the middle. The CDR3 length is 13 residues. Germline V gene lookup returns CDR1 KGHSH and CDR2 LQKENI. The CDR3 region has the DNA TGTGCCAGCTCACCAGTTCTGGACACTGAAGCTTTCTTT. Amino acids: CASSPVLDTEAFF.

This clonotype was detected only a few times. The rearrangement uses TRBV15 and TRBJ2-7; a weak D match, TRBD2 (6 bases). V gave up 0 bases and J gave up 1 base, with 7 bases separating them. The CDR3 is made up of 14 amino acids. The germline gives CDR1 LNHNV, CDR2 YYDKDF (reference sequence). The CDR3 loop reads CATSRDGGSYEQYF. The CDR3 region has the DNA TGTGCCACCAGCAGAGATGGAGGGTCCTACGAGCAGTACTTC.

This clonotype was counted between two and nine times. The rearrangement links TRBV20-1 to TRBJ1-1, with unresolved D. This CDR3 region has 14 residues. Germline values: CDR1 DFQATT, CDR2 SNEGSKA (reference sequence). The V gene lost 0 bases and the J gene lost 5 bases, with 13 bases spanning the gap. The CDR3 DNA reads as TGCAGTGCTAGAGACCTGTCGCGGGGAACTGAAGCTTTCTTT. Translating gives CSARDLSRGTEAFF.

The V gene is TRBV3-1, the J gene TRBJ2-7; 9 bases map to TRBD1. The CDR3 is 16 residues long. The germline V gene encodes CDR1 LGHDT and CDR2 YNNKEL (reference sequence). The V and J ends lost 4 bases and 2 bases, in that order; junction bases with no gene match: 9. The CDR3 DNA reads as TGTGCCAGCAGCCCCCGGGACAGGGTAATCCCCTACGAGCAGTACTTC. Translated, it gives CASSPRDRVIPYEQYF.

Many counts were recorded for this clonotype. The V and J genes are TRBV6-1 and TRBJ2-1, with 10 bases aligning to TRBD2. V dropped 1 base and J dropped 8; count of bases not matched to a gene: 5. The CDR3 spans 15 residues. Germline CDR1 and CDR2: MNHNS and SASEGT. Here the CDR3 reads CASSEESGGAHEQFF. The CDR3, as DNA: TGTGCCAGCAGTGAAGAAAGCGGGGGGGCCCATGAGCAGTTCTTC.

This chain links TRBV7-2 with TRBJ1-2; a weak D match, TRBD1 (5 bases). CDR3 size: 12 residues. Per germline, CDR1 SGHTA and CDR2 FQGNSA. The V end was cut by 7 bases, the J end by 6 bases, with 12 bases between. The CDR3 sequence is CASTSGMDGYTF. CDR3 bases: TGTGCCAGCACCTCAGGGATGGATGGCTACACCTTC.

The chain combines TRBV24-1 with TRBJ1-5, with no clear D. Deletions cut 7 bases from V and 7 bases from J, with 13 bases between. Germline-derived CDR1 and CDR2 are KGHDR and SFDVKD. This CDR3 is 13 amino acids long. The CDR3 spells CATSGRTLQPQHF. CDR3 nucleotides: TGTGCCACCAGCGGAAGGACTCTACAGCCCCAGCATTTT.

This clonotype was found many times. J is TRBJ2-5 and V is TRBV15; TRBD1 agrees at 10 bases. Losses at the gene ends were 3 bases for V and 6 bases for J; bases not matched to a gene: 10. The length of the CDR3 is 16 residues. The V gene's germline CDR1 is LNHNV and CDR2 YYDKDF (reference sequence). The CDR3 DNA follows: TGTGCCACCAGCAGGGCAGGGGACAGGGGTGGAAAGACCCAGTACTTC. As protein: CATSRAGDRGGKTQYF.

This clonotype showed up many times. The J gene is TRBJ1-2, the V gene TRBV4-1; possibly TRBD1 for D (6 bases). This CDR3 has 14 residues. Looked up from germline, CDR1 is MGHRA and CDR2 is YSYEKL. The V and J ends lost 5 bases and 3 bases respectively, with 13 bases between them. The CDR3 spells CASSSGVLDYGYTF. Here the CDR3 DNA reads TGCGCCAGCAGCTCAGGGGTTCTGGACTATGGCTACACCTTC.

V is TRBV20-1 and J is TRBJ1-2, with D possibly TRBD1 on 6 matching bases. The CDR3 runs to 13 residues. The ends were cut back, 6 bases at V and 4 bases at J, with 15 bases in the middle. The germline V gene has CDR1 DFQATT and CDR2 SNEGSKA (reference sequence). CDR3 amino acids: CSAPLTGSYGYTF. The CDR3 nucleotides are TGCAGTGCCCCCTTGACAGGCAGCTATGGCTACACCTTC.

This clonotype was recorded many times. The V and J genes are TRBV7-2 and TRBJ2-4, with D possibly being TRBD1 (6 bases). The CDR3 loop spans 13 amino acids. Germline V CDR1 and CDR2: SGHTA, FQGNSA. The ends were cut back, 5 bases at V and 10 bases at J, with 15 bases in the middle. The CDR3 sequence is CASSPDYTGIQYF. The CDR3 nucleotides are TGTGCCAGCAGCCCTGACTACACAGGGATTCAGTACTTC.